These 16 T cell receptor beta chains were all obtained from the same sample, sequenced in a study of graft-versus-host responses after intestinal transplantation. Measured with immunoSEQ multiplex PCR; TCRdb has only the in-frame clones, and not every one. The repertoire holds over 70,000 clones, with around 87% as singletons. For these TCRs, the target antigens are not known. Specimen: unstimulated CD8+ T cells sorted from spleen or lymph node cells, collected before transplant. These receptors were taken from a human donor who was the organ donor for an intestinal transplant.

This chain's CDR3 is CASTGGNYNEQFF. CDR3 DNA sequence: TGTGCCAGCACAGGGGGAAATTACAATGAGCAGTTCTTC. This sequence joins TRBV27 and TRBJ2-1, with 7 bases that match TRBD1. This CDR3 has 13 amino acids. After removal of 7 bases from V and 4 bases from J, the junction contained 4 bases not matched to a gene. Germline V gene lookup returns CDR1 MNHEY and CDR2 SMNVEV (reference sequence).

The chain couples TRBV9 to TRBJ1-2, with TRBD1 matching over 7 bases. Germline V gene lookup returns CDR1 SGDLS and CDR2 YYNGEE. The CDR3 covers 15 residues. The V and J ends lost 0 bases and 8 bases, in that order; junction bases with no gene match: 10. The CDR3 here is CASSVVDSRGQGYTF. The CDR3 DNA reads as TGTGCCAGCAGCGTAGTGGATTCGAGGGGGCAAGGCTACACCTTC.

The table lists this clone with a count of one. V is TRBV5-6 and J is TRBJ1-2; unclear D gene. The germline V gene has CDR1 SGHDT and CDR2 YYEEEE. The CDR3 runs to 11 residues. V lost 3 bases and J lost 8, with 8 bases in between. The CDR3 DNA is TGTGCCAGCAGCTCGTATATAGGCTACACCTTC. Amino acid sequence: CASSSYIGYTF. Together with reference TRBV5-6 and TRBJ1-2, the CDR3 gives the full variable domain: DAGVTQSPTHLIKTRGQQVTLRCSPKSGHDTVSWYQQALGQGPQFIFQYYEEEERQRGNFPDRFSGHQFPNYSSELNVNALLLGDSALYLCASSSYIGYTFGSGTRLTVV.

The chain has TRBV5-4 and TRBJ1-1, with a possible D match to TRBD1 (5 bases). This CDR3 contains 13 residues. Germline lookup yields CDR1 SGHNT and CDR2 YYREEE (reference sequence). V was shortened by 2 bases and J by 1 base, with 6 bases between the two germline ends. The CDR3 region has the DNA TGTGCCAGCAGCTTCGGGGGGAACACTGAAGCTTTCTTT. Encoded protein: CASSFGGNTEAFF.

The CDR3 coding sequence is TGTGCCAGTAGTATCCCGGGGAGCACAGATACGCAGTATTTT. This encodes CASSIPGSTDTQYF. The gene calls are TRBV19 and TRBJ2-3; D may be TRBD2 (5 bases). The CDR3 length is 14 residues. V lost 3 bases, J lost 0 bases, and 7 bases lay in between. The germline CDR1 and CDR2 sequences are LNHDA and SQIVND (reference sequence).

The J gene is TRBJ2-2, the V gene TRBV7-6, with 8 bases fitting TRBD2. Germline-derived CDR1 and CDR2 are SGHVS and FNYEAQ. The CDR3 extends over 15 amino acids. The junction had 11 bases not matched to a gene; V was cut back by 7 bases and J by 7 bases. The CDR3, as DNA: TGTGCCAGCAAAGGAACGGGCGGGGGGATCGGGGAGCTGTTTTTT. Translation: CASKGTGGGIGELFF. Full variable domain (missing parts from reference TRBV7-6 and TRBJ2-2): GAGVSQSPRYKVTKRGQDVALRCDPISGHVSLYWYRQALGQGPEFLTYFNYEAQQDKSGLPNDRFSAERPEGSISTLTIQRTEQRDSAMYRCASKGTGGGIGELFFGEGSRLTVL.

The chain links TRBV7-9 to TRBJ2-2, with 10 bases aligning to TRBD2. Trimming cost V 4 bases and J 5 bases; bases outside gene matches: 13. The CDR3 runs 18 residues. Germline CDR1 reads SEHNR; CDR2 reads FQNEAQ (reference sequence). This chain's CDR3 is CASSWVAGGPTGTGELFF. The DNA for the CDR3 is TGTGCCAGCAGCTGGGTAGCGGGGGGCCCCACCGGTACCGGGGAGCTGTTTTTT.

The rearrangement links TRBV5-8 to TRBJ1-2; D call uncertain. Germline V gene sequence: CDR1 SGHTS, CDR2 YDEGEE. Trimming took off 4 bases at V and 8 bases at J, with 12 bases between the two ends. There are 12 residues in the CDR3. The CDR3 region is CASSPSVQGYTF. The CDR3 nucleotides read TGTGCCAGCAGCCCGTCGGTCCAAGGCTACACCTTC.

J is TRBJ1-1 and V is TRBV27; a possible D gene is TRBD1 (5 bases). V lost 3 bases to trimming and J lost 10 bases, with 15 bases between them. Germline CDR1 reads MNHEY; CDR2 reads SMNVEV (reference sequence). CDR3 size: 13 residues. The chain's CDR3 is CASSLAWGRAAFF. In DNA, the CDR3 is TGTGCCAGCAGTTTGGCCTGGGGCAGGGCAGCTTTCTTT.

This rearrangement joins TRBV7-9 to TRBJ1-5; D may be TRBD1 (6 bases). CDR1 and CDR2 from the germline V gene are SEHNR and FQNEAQ (reference sequence). The CDR3 length is 13 residues. The V end lost 5 bases, the J end lost 7 bases, and 12 bases lay between the germline ends. The CDR3: CASSRGGPQPQHF. In nucleotides, the CDR3 is TGTGCCAGCAGCCGGGGGGGGCCCCAGCCCCAGCATTTT.

The gene calls are TRBV28 and TRBJ1-5; 7 bases map to TRBD1. CDR1 is MDHEN and CDR2 is SYDVKM in the germline V gene. The CDR3 is made up of 14 amino acids. Trimming cost V 4 bases and J 1 base; bases outside gene matches: 1. The CDR3 DNA sequence: TGTGCCAGCAGTTCGACAGGGAGCAATCAGCCCCAGCATTTT. It specifies CASSSTGSNQPQHF.

In this sample, this clone turned up once. The CDR3 DNA reads TGTGCCAGTAGTATTCAGCGGGACTCCTACAATGAGCAGTTCTTC. It codes for CASSIQRDSYNEQFF. The genes are TRBV19 and TRBJ2-1; TRBD2 agrees at 7 bases. CDR1 and CDR2 (germline): LNHDA, SQIVND (reference sequence). The length of the CDR3 is 15 residues. The junction had 2 bases not matched to a gene; V was cut back by 3 bases and J by 0 bases. The full variable domain, completed using reference TRBV19 and TRBJ2-1, is DGGITQSPKYLFRKEGQNVTLSCEQNLNHDAMYWYRQDPGQGLRLIYYSQIVNDFQKGDIAEGYSVSREKKESFPLTVTSAQKNPTAFYLCASSIQRDSYNEQFFGPGTRLTVL.

This chain joins TRBV9 and TRBJ1-3; D gene unclear. The germline CDR1 and CDR2 sequences are SGDLS and YYNGEE. The CDR3 is made up of 15 amino acids. V lost 2 bases and J lost 0, with 9 bases in between. In DNA, the CDR3 is TGTGCCAGCAGCGTGGGCCTAAGCTCTGGAAACACCATATATTTT. Translating it yields CASSVGLSSGNTIYF.

CDR3 in DNA: TGTGCCAGCAGCTTCCGGGACATTCCCTACGAGCAGTACGTC. This encodes CASSFRDIPYEQYV. The V call is TRBV5-6, the J call TRBJ2-7; perhaps TRBD1 as D (6 bases). The germline gives CDR1 SGHDT, CDR2 YYEEEE. The CDR3 length is 14 residues. Between the trimmed V and J ends, which lost 2 bases and 2 bases, there was a span of 11 bases.

As regards this clone: The junction departs from germline at one end; a sequencing error may be responsible. The genes are TRBV7-7 and TRBJ1-1, with D hard to call. CDR1 is SSHAT and CDR2 is FNYEAQ in the germline V gene (reference sequence). The CDR3 is 14 residues long. The CDR3 DNA reads as TGTGCTAGCAGCTCCACTCCAGAGGACACTGAAGCTTTCTTT. Protein: CASSSTPEDTEAFF. The full variable domain, in which reference TRBV7-7 and TRBJ1-1 provide the parts outside the CDR3, is GAGVSQSPRYKVTKRGQDVTLRCDPISSHATLYWYQQALGQGPEFLTYFNYEAQPDKSGLPSDRFSAERPEGSISTLTIQRTEQRDSAMYRCASSSTPEDTEAFFGQGTRLTVV.

The CDR3 is CATSSTGRNQPQHF. In DNA, the CDR3 is TGTGCCACCAGCAGTACAGGGCGGAATCAGCCCCAGCATTTT. The chain has TRBV15 and TRBJ1-5, with D perhaps matching TRBD1 (6 bases). Germline V CDR1 and CDR2: LNHNV, YYDKDF (reference sequence). Trimming removed 3 bases at V and 4 bases at J, with 10 bases between. The CDR3 has 14 amino acids.